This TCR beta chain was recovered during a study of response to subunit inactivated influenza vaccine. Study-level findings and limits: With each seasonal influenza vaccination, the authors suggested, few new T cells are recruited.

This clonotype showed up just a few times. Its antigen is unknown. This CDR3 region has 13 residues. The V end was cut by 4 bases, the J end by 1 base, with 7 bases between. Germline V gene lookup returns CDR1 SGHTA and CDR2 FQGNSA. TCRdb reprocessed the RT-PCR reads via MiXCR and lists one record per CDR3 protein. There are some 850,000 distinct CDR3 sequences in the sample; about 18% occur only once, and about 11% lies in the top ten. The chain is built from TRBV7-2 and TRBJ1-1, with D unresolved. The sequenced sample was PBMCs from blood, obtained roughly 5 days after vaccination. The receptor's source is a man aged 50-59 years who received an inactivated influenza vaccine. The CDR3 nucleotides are TGTGCCAGCAGCTCAGACGGGAACACTGAAGCTTTCTTT. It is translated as CASSSDGNTEAFF.